The T cell receptor beta chain described here comes from a study of blood T cells in healthy people across ages. In this sample, this clonotype turned up a few times. A J-beta primer mix and a sample-barcoded 5' primer were used in a second PCR of about 7 to 12 cycles. Via MiXCR, TCRdb re-called the 5' RACE reads, giving one row per CDR3 protein. In the table there are about 690,000 distinct CDR3 sequences, 40% to 50% of which are singletons. The clonotype was recovered from a man at least 80 years old in good health. Sequencing was done on a sample of blood.

CDR3 DNA: TGTGCCAGCAGCTTAGTACTAGCCTACAATGAGCAGTACTTC. This codes for CASSLVLAYNEQYF. The V and J genes are TRBV7-2 and TRBJ2-7, with D perhaps matching TRBD2 (6 bases). CDR1 is SGHTA and CDR2 is FQGNSA in the germline V gene. The CDR3 runs to 14 residues. V was pared by 1 base and J by 7 bases, with 14 bases between.